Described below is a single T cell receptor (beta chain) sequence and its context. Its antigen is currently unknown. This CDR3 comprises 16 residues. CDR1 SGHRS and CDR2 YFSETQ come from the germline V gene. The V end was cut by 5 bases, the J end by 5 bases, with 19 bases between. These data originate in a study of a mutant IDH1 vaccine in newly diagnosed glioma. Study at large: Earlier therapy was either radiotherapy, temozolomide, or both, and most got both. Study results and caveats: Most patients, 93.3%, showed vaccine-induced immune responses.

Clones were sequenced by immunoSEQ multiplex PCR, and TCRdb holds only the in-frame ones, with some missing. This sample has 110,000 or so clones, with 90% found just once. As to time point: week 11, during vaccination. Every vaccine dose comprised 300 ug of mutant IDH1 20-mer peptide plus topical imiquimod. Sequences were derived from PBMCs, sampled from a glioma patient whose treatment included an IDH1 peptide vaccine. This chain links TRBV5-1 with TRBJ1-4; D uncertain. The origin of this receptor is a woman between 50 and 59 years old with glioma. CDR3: CASREVFRGRNEKLFF. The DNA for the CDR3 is TGCGCCAGCAGGGAGGTTTTTCGAGGGAGAAATGAAAAACTGTTTTTT. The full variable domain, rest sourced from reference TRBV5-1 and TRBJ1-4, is KAGVTQTPRYLIKTRGQQVTLSCSPISGHRSVSWYQQTPGQGLQFLFEYFSETQRNKGNFPGRFSGRQFSNSRSEMNVSTLELGDSALYLCASREVFRGRNEKLFFGSGTQLSVL.